Sequencing of this T cell receptor beta chain was carried out in a study of cytomegalovirus exposure and HLA in healthy donors. This clone was counted a single time. PCR involved 60 Vbeta and 13 Jbeta primers. Some clones are missing from TCRdb's copy, which holds only in-frame ones; the method was immunoSEQ multiplex PCR. The data hold some 130,000 clones, with 79% observed a single time. The germline V gene has CDR1 SEHNR and CDR2 FQNEAQ (reference sequence). Trimming removed 0 bases from V and 8 bases from J; junction bases left unmatched: 6. This CDR3 has 14 amino acids. The sample consisted of PBMCs. The clonotype originates from a man aged 40-49 years in good health and CMV-seropositive. The chain is built from TRBV7-9 and TRBJ1-2, with 7 nucleotides matching TRBD1. In DNA, the CDR3 is TGTGCCAGCAGCTTAGCAGGGGGCGCAGGAGGCTACACCTTC. Translating gives CASSLAGGAGGYTF. Combining the CDR3 with reference TRBV7-9 and TRBJ1-2 gives the whole variable domain DTGVSQNPRHKITKRGQNVTFRCDPISEHNRLYWYRQTLGQGPEFLTYFQNEAQLEKSRLLSDRFSAERPKGSFSTLEIQRTEQGDSAMYLCASSLAGGAGGYTFGSGTRLTVV.